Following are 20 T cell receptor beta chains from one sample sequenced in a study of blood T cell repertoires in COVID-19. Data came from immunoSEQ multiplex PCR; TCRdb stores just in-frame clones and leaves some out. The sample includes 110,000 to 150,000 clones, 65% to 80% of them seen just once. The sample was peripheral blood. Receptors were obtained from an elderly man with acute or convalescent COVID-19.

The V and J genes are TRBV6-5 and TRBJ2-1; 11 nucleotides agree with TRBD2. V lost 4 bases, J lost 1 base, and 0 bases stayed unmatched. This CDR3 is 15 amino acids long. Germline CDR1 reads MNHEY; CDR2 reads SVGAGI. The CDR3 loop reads CASSSSGGSYNEQFF. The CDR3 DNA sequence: TGTGCCAGCAGTTCTAGCGGGGGGTCCTACAATGAGCAGTTCTTC.

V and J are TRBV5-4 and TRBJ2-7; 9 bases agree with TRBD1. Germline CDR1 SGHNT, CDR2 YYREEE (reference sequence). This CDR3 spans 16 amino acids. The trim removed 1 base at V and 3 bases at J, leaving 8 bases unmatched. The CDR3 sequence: CASSLPRTGEVYEQYF. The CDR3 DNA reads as TGTGCCAGCAGCTTGCCCCGGACAGGGGAGGTCTACGAGCAGTACTTC.

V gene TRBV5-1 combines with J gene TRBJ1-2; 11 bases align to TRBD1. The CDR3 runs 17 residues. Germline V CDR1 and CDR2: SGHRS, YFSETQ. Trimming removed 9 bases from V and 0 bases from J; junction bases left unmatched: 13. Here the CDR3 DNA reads TGCGCCACAGCTCCGGACAGGGGGCGATTTACTAACTATGGCTACACCTTC. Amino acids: CATAPDRGRFTNYGYTF.

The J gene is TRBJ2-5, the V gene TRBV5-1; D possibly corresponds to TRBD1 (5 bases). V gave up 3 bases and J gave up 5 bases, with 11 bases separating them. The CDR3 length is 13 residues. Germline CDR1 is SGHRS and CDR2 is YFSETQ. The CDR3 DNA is TGCGCCAGCAGCTGGGGCCCTGGGGAGACCCAGTACTTC. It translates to CASSWGPGETQYF. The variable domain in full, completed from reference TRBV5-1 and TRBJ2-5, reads KAGVTQTPRYLIKTRGQQVTLSCSPISGHRSVSWYQQTPGQGLQFLFEYFSETQRNKGNFPGRFSGRQFSNSRSEMNVSTLELGDSALYLCASSWGPGETQYFGPGTRLLVL.

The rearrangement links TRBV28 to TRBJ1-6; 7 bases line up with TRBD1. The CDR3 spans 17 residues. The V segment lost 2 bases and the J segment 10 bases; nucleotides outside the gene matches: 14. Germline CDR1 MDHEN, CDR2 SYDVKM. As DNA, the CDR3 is TGTGCCAGCAGTTTAATGGGGGCCGGGGGCAGGGGGTCACCCCTCCACTTT. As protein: CASSLMGAGGRGSPLHF.

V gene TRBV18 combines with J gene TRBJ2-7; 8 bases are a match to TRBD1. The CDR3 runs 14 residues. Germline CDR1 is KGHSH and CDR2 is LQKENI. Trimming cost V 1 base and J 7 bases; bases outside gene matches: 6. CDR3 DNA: TGTGCCAGCTCACCACTTGAACAGGGGGAAGAGCAGTACTTC. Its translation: CASSPLEQGEEQYF. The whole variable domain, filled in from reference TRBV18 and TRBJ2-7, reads NAGVMQNPRHLVRRRGQEARLRCSPMKGHSHVYWYRQLPEEGLKFMVYLQKENIIDESGMPKERFSAEFPKEGPSILRIQQVVRGDSAAYFCASSPLEQGEEQYFGPGTRLTVT.

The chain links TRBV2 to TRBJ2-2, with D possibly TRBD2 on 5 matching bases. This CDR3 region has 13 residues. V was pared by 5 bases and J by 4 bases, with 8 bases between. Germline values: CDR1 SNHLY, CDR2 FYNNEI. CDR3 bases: TGTGCCAGCAGTCCCCGGGGCACCGGGGAGCTGTTTTTT. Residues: CASSPRGTGELFF.

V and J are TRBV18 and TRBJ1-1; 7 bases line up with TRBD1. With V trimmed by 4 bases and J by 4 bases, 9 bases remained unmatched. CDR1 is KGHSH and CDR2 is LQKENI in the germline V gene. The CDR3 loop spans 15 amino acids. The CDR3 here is CASSRGQGVGTEAFF. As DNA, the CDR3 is TGTGCCAGCTCACGCGGTCAGGGGGTTGGCACTGAAGCTTTCTTT.

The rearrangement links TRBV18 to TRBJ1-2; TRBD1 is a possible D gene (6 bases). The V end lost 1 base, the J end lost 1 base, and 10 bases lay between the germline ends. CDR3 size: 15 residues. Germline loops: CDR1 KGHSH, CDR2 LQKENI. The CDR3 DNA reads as TGTGCCAGCTCACCACGACAGGTCAATAACTATGGCTACACCTTC. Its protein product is CASSPRQVNNYGYTF.

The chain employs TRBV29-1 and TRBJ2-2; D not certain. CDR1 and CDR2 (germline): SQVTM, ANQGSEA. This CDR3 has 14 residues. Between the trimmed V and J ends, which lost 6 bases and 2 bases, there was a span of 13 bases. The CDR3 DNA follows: TGCAGCGTCTACACAGTTACAAACACCGGGGAGCTGTTTTTT. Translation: CSVYTVTNTGELFF.

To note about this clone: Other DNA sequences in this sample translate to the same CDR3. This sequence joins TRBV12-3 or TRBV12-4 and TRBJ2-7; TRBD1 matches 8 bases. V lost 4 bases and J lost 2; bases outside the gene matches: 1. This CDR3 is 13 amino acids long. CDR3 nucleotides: TGTGCCAGCAGTTCAGGGGGCCCCTACGAGCAGTACTTC. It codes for CASSSGGPYEQYF.

The CDR3 loop is CASSYSRAETQYF. Written as DNA, the CDR3 is TGTGCCAGCAGTTACTCGAGAGCAGAGACCCAGTACTTC. The rearrangement links TRBV6-6 to TRBJ2-5; D gene uncertain. The CDR3 loop spans 13 amino acids. Trimming cost V 0 bases and J 4 bases, with 6 bases left between them. The germline V gene encodes CDR1 MNHNY and CDR2 SVGAGI (reference sequence).

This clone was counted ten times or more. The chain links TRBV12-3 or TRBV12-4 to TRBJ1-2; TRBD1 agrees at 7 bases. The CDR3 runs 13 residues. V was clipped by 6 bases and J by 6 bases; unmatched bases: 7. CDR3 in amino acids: CASSRSGGDGYTF. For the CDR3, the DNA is TGTGCCAGCAGCCGATCAGGGGGAGATGGCTACACCTTC.

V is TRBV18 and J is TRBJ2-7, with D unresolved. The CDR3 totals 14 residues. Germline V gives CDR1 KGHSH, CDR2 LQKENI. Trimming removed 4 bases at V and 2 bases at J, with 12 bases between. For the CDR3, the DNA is TGTGCCAGCTCACTCCACCCCAGGACCTACGAGCAGTACTTC. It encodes CASSLHPRTYEQYF.

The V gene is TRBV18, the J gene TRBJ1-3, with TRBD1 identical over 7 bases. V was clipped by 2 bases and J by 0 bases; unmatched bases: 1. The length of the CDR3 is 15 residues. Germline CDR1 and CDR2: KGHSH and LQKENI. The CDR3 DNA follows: TGTGCCAGCTCACCAAGGGACAGCTCTGGAAACACCATATATTTT. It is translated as CASSPRDSSGNTIYF.

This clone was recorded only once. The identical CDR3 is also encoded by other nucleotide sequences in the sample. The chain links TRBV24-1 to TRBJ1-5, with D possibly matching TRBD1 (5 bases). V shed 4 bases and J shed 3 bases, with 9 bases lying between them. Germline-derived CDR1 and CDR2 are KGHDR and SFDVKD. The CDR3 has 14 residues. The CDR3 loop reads CATSDPTANQPQHF. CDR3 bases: TGTGCCACCAGTGACCCGACAGCCAATCAGCCCCAGCATTTT.

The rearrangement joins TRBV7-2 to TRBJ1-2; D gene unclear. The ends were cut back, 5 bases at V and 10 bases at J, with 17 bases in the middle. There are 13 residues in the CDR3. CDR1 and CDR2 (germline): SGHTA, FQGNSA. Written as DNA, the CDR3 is TGTGCCAGCAGCCTTAATACAGATCCTACCTACACCTTC. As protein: CASSLNTDPTYTF.

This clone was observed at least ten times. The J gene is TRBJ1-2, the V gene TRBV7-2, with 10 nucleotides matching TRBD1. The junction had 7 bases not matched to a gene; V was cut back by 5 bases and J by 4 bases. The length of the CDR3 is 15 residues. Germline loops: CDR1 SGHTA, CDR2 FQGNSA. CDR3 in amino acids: CASSPTTGGGYGYTF. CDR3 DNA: TGTGCCAGCAGCCCGACGACAGGGGGCGGCTATGGCTACACCTTC. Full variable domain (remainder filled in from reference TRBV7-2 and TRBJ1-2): GAGVSQSPSNKVTEKGKDVELRCDPISGHTALYWYRQSLGQGLEFLIYFQGNSAPDKSGLPSDRFSAERTGGSVSTLTIQRTQQEDSAVYLCASSPTTGGGYGYTFGSGTRLTVV.

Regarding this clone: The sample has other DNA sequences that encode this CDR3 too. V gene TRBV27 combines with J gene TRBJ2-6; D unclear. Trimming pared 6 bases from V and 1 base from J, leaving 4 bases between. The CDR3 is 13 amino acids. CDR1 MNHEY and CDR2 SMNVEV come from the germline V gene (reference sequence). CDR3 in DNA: TGTGCCAGCAGATCATCTGGGGCCAACGTCCTGACTTTC. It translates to CASRSSGANVLTF.

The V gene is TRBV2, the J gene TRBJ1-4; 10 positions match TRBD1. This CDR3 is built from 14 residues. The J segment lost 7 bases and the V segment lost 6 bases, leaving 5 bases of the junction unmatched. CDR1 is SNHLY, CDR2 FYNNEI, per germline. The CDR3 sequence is CASSADRGREKLFF. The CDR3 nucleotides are TGTGCCAGCAGCGCCGACAGGGGGCGTGAAAAACTGTTTTTT. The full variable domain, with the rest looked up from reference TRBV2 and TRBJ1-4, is EPEVTQTPSHQVTQMGQEVILRCVPISNHLYFYWYRQILGQKVEFLVSFYNNEISEKSEIFDDQFSVERPDGSNFTLKIRSTKLEDSAMYFCASSADRGREKLFFGSGTQLSVL.